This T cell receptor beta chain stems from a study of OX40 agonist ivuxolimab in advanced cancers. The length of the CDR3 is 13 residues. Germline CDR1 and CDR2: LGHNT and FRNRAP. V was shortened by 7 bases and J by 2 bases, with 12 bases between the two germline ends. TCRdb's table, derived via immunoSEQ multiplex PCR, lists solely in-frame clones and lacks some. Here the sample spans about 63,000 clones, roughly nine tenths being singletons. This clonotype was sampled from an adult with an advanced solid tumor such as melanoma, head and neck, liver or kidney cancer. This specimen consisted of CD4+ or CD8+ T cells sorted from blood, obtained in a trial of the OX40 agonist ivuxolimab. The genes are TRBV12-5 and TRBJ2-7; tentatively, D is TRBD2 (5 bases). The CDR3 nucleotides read TGTGCTAGTGCCTTAACCGGGGCCTACGAGCAGTACTTC. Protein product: CASALTGAYEQYF.